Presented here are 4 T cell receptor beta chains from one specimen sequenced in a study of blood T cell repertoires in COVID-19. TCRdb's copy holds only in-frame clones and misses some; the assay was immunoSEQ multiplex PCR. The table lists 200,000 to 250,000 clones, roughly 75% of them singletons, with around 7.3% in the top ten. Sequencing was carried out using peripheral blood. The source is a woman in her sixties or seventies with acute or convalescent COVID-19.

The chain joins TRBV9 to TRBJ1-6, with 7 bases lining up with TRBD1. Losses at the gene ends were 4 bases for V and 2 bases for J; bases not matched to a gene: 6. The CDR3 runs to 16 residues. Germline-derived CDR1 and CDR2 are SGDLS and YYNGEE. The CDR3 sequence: CASSLGGGTYNSPLHF. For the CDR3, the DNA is TGTGCCAGCAGCCTCGGAGGGGGCACCTATAATTCACCCCTCCACTTT.

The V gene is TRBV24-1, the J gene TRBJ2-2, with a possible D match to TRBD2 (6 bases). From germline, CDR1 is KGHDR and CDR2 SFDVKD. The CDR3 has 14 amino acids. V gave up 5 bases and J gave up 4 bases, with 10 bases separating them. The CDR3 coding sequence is TGTGCCACCAGTGCGCTGACTAGCACCGGGGAGCTGTTTTTT. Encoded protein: CATSALTSTGELFF.

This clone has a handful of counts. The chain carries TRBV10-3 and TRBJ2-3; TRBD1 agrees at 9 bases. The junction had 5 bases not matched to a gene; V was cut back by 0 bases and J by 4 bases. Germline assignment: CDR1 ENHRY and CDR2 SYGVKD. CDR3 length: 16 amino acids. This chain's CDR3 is CAISESTGGNPDTQYF. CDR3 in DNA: TGTGCCATCAGTGAGTCGACAGGGGGTAATCCAGATACGCAGTATTTT.

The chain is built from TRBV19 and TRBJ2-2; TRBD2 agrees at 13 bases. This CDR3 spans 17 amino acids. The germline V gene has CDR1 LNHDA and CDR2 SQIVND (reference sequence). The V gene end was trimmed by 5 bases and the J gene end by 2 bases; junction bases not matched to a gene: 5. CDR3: CASSRLAGGGNTGELFF. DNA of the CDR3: TGTGCCAGTAGTCGACTAGCGGGGGGTGGCAACACCGGGGAGCTGTTTTTT.